This T cell receptor beta chain was identified in a study of tumour-infiltrating T cells in Burkitt lymphoma. Across the whole study: Repertoire clonality predicted overall and progression-free survival.

Germline-derived CDR1 and CDR2 are SEHNR and FQNEAQ (reference sequence). This CDR3 has 19 amino acids. V lost 1 base to trimming and J lost 4 bases; unmatched junction nucleotides: 15. Sequencing used immunoSEQ multiplex PCR; TCRdb keeps in-frame clones, though not all of them. Of more than 2,000 clones in the sample, more than 70% are singletons; the top ten hold about 22%. The rearrangement uses TRBV7-9 and TRBJ2-5, with TRBD2 identical over 10 bases. This clonotype was obtained from a human donor with diffuse large B-cell lymphoma. Material: tumor tissue. The CDR3 DNA reads as TGTGCCAGCAGCTTAGTCCAAAAAAGCGGGAGGGCCGTTTTAGAGACCCAGTACTTC. This codes for CASSLVQKSGRAVLETQYF. Based on the CDR3 plus reference TRBV7-9 and TRBJ2-5, the full variable domain is DTGVSQNPRHKITKRGQNVTFRCDPISEHNRLYWYRQTLGQGPEFLTYFQNEAQLEKSRLLSDRFSAERPKGSFSTLEIQRTEQGDSAMYLCASSLVQKSGRAVLETQYFGPGTRLLVL.